The 22 T cell receptor beta chains below come from one sample, sequenced in a study of blood T cell repertoires in COVID-19. Here immunoSEQ multiplex PCR was the method, and the copy in TCRdb shows in-frame clones only, minus some. The profile shows around 110,000 clones, around 78% of them singletons. The material sequenced was peripheral blood. Receptors were obtained from a man under 40 with acute or convalescent COVID-19.

This clone occurred a few times. The chain links TRBV7-9 to TRBJ1-1; D might be TRBD1 (6 bases). V dropped 5 bases and J dropped 1 base, with 14 bases sitting between them. CDR1 SEHNR and CDR2 FQNEAQ come from the germline V gene (reference sequence). The CDR3 has 15 amino acids. CDR3 in amino acids: CASSQGTPPNTEAFF. The CDR3 coding sequence is TGTGCCAGCAGCCAAGGGACACCTCCGAACACTGAAGCTTTCTTT.

This chain uses TRBV11-1 with TRBJ2-1; D uncertain. This CDR3 is built from 15 residues. Deletions cut 4 bases from V and 0 bases from J, with 10 bases between. Germline assignment: CDR1 SGHAT and CDR2 FQDESV (reference sequence). The CDR3 loop is CASSWVESSYNEQFF. Here the CDR3 DNA reads TGTGCCAGCAGCTGGGTGGAGAGCTCCTACAATGAGCAGTTCTTC.

By proportion, this clone is medium-sized. The chain carries TRBV7-6 and TRBJ2-7, with D unclear. Trimming removed 1 base at V and 6 bases at J, with 10 bases between. This CDR3 is 13 amino acids long. Germline V gene lookup returns CDR1 SGHVS and CDR2 FNYEAQ. The CDR3 bases are TGTGCCAGCAGCTTAGGGCCGGGTTCCGAGCAGTACGTC. Translating gives CASSLGPGSEQYV.

The CDR3 loop is CASSYQRPGDYGYTF. The CDR3 coding sequence is TGTGCCAGCAGTTACCAAAGACCGGGGGACTATGGCTACACCTTC. The J gene is TRBJ1-2, the V gene TRBV6-5; TRBD1 might be the D (5 bases). This CDR3 is built from 15 residues. CDR1 MNHEY and CDR2 SVGAGI come from the germline V gene. V shed 2 bases and J shed 3 bases, with 13 bases lying between them.

V gene TRBV5-1 combines with J gene TRBJ2-2; D is perhaps TRBD1 (5 bases). The CDR3 has 14 amino acids. Germline loops: CDR1 SGHRS, CDR2 YFSETQ. V was cut by 5 bases and J by 2 bases, with 10 bases left in between. The DNA for the CDR3 is TGCGCCAGCAGTACAACAGGCAACACCGGGGAGCTGTTTTTT. Its protein product is CASSTTGNTGELFF. The full variable domain, with the rest looked up from reference TRBV5-1 and TRBJ2-2, is KAGVTQTPRYLIKTRGQQVTLSCSPISGHRSVSWYQQTPGQGLQFLFEYFSETQRNKGNFPGRFSGRQFSNSRSEMNVSTLELGDSALYLCASSTTGNTGELFFGEGSRLTVL.

V is TRBV19 and J is TRBJ2-7; weak D call: TRBD1 (5 bases). The germline CDR1 and CDR2 sequences are LNHDA and SQIVND (reference sequence). This CDR3 has 14 residues. Trimming took 7 bases from V and 6 from J, leaving 19 bases between them. Here the CDR3 reads CASNSGQGVFEQYF. The CDR3 DNA reads as TGTGCCAGTAACTCCGGGCAGGGTGTCTTCGAGCAGTACTTC.

The rearrangement uses TRBV7-9 and TRBJ1-4; D is perhaps TRBD1 (5 bases). V lost 4 bases, J lost 4 bases, and 10 bases lay in between. Germline CDR1 reads SEHNR; CDR2 reads FQNEAQ (reference sequence). The CDR3 runs 14 residues. CDR3 protein: CASSSDRFNEKLFF. In nucleotides, the CDR3 is TGTGCCAGCAGCTCCGACAGATTTAATGAAAAACTGTTTTTT.

The V call is TRBV9, the J call TRBJ2-2; D is possibly TRBD2 (7 bases). The length of the CDR3 is 16 residues. The germline V gene encodes CDR1 SGDLS and CDR2 YYNGEE. The V and J ends lost 6 bases and 0 bases respectively, with 15 bases between them. CDR3 in amino acids: CASNLGGGTNTGELFF. CDR3 sequence (DNA): TGTGCCAGCAACCTAGGGGGAGGGACGAACACCGGGGAGCTGTTTTTT.

The chain links TRBV9 to TRBJ2-5; 7 bases map to TRBD2. CDR1 is SGDLS and CDR2 is YYNGEE in the germline V gene. J was trimmed by 2 bases and V by 0 bases; bases with no gene match: 4. The CDR3 has 15 amino acids. CDR3 nucleotides: TGTGCCAGCAGCGTAGGTTGGGGGGGTCAAGAGACCCAGTACTTC. Amino acid sequence: CASSVGWGGQETQYF. The full variable domain, rest sourced from reference TRBV9 and TRBJ2-5, is DSGVTQTPKHLITATGQRVTLRCSPRSGDLSVYWYQQSLDQGLQFLIQYYNGEERAKGNILERFSAQQFPDLHSELNLSSLELGDSALYFCASSVGWGGQETQYFGPGTRLLVL.

The CDR3 is CASRDSGRGQDTQYF. CDR3 bases: TGTGCCAGCAGAGATAGCGGGAGGGGGCAGGATACGCAGTATTTT. The rearrangement uses TRBV6-5 and TRBJ2-3, with 11 bases fitting TRBD2. CDR1 MNHEY and CDR2 SVGAGI come from the germline V gene. The V segment lost 6 bases and the J segment 6 bases; nucleotides outside the gene matches: 8. The CDR3 consists of 15 residues.

The genes are TRBV6-5 and TRBJ2-5, with a tentative D call TRBD2 (5 bases). This CDR3 is 13 amino acids long. Germline V CDR1 and CDR2: MNHEY, SVGAGI. V dropped 6 bases and J dropped 5 bases, with 13 bases sitting between them. DNA of the CDR3: TGTGCCAGCAGGCGGGCAGGTGAGGAGACCCAGTACTTC. It yields the protein CASRRAGEETQYF.

This chain connects TRBV27 to TRBJ2-1; 9 positions agree with TRBD2. The CDR3 consists of 15 residues. Per germline, CDR1 MNHEY and CDR2 SMNVEV (reference sequence). Unmatched junction bases numbered 5, after V lost 2 bases and J lost 6 bases. The DNA of the CDR3 is TGTGCCAGCAGTTTAATAGCGGGAGCTGGCAATGAGCAGTTCTTC. Amino acids: CASSLIAGAGNEQFF.

This clone was counted a few times. The CDR3 region has the DNA TGTGCCAGCAGCGTAGGGCAGGGTGGTCAGCCCCAGCATTTT. Translation gives CASSVGQGGQPQHF. J is TRBJ1-5 and V is TRBV9; TRBD1 might be the D (5 bases). The CDR3 spans 14 residues. Trimming cost V 0 bases and J 6 bases, with 10 bases left between them. Germline V CDR1 and CDR2: SGDLS, YYNGEE.

This clone came up a few times. In nucleotides, the CDR3 is TGTGCCAGTAGTGGCTTCTCTGGAAACACCATATATTTT. It encodes CASSGFSGNTIYF. The chain employs TRBV19 and TRBJ1-3; D not certain. This CDR3 has 13 amino acids. V was trimmed by 5 bases and J by 0 bases, leaving 5 bases between them. Per the germline V gene, CDR1 is LNHDA and CDR2 is SQIVND (reference sequence).

The chain has TRBV10-3 and TRBJ2-3; D is perhaps TRBD2 (6 bases). The germline V gene has CDR1 ENHRY and CDR2 SYGVKD. Trimming removed 7 bases from V and 4 bases from J, with 15 bases in between. The CDR3 is 14 amino acids. CDR3 DNA: TGTGCCATCAAGGAGGGAGAGGTGGCAGATACGCAGTATTTT. Translating it yields CAIKEGEVADTQYF.

The rearrangement uses TRBV10-3 and TRBJ2-3; the match to TRBD2 covers 10 bases. Germline V gene sequence: CDR1 ENHRY, CDR2 SYGVKD. Trimming took 1 base from V and 0 from J; bases not matched to a gene: 7. This CDR3 contains 18 residues. The CDR3 reads CAISELAGGLASTDTQYF. For the CDR3, the DNA is TGTGCCATCAGTGAGTTAGCGGGGGGCCTCGCTAGCACAGATACGCAGTATTTT.

The chain links TRBV7-9 to TRBJ1-4, with 7 bases lining up with TRBD1. V lost 4 bases and J lost 3; bases outside the gene matches: 11. CDR1 is SEHNR and CDR2 is FQNEAQ in the germline V gene (reference sequence). The CDR3 is 17 amino acids. The CDR3 protein is CASSSFGRGQPNEKLFF. For the CDR3, the DNA is TGTGCCAGCAGCTCCTTCGGTCGGGGACAGCCTAATGAAAAACTGTTTTTT.

The genes are TRBV5-1 and TRBJ2-2, with 9 nucleotides matching TRBD2. The germline CDR1 and CDR2 sequences are SGHRS and YFSETQ. This CDR3 has 17 residues. Trimming removed 0 bases from V and 5 bases from J; junction bases left unmatched: 8. CDR3 coding DNA: TGCGCCAGCAGCTTGGGCAGCGGGGGGCCTCGGACCGGGGAGCTGTTTTTT. Its translation is CASSLGSGGPRTGELFF.

The chain uses TRBV6-5 and TRBJ1-4; 8 positions match TRBD1. After removal of 7 bases from V and 8 bases from J, the junction contained 6 bases not matched to a gene. CDR1 MNHEY and CDR2 SVGAGI come from the germline V gene. CDR3 size: 13 residues. CDR3 sequence (DNA): TGTGCCAGCAAGACAGGGGTTGAGGAAAAACTGTTTTTT. This codes for CASKTGVEEKLFF.

CDR3 protein: CASSLGGRGEKLFF. The CDR3 region has the DNA TGCGCCAGCAGCTTGGGGGGGCGCGGTGAAAAACTGTTTTTT. The gene calls are TRBV5-1 and TRBJ1-4, with D perhaps TRBD1 (6 bases). CDR3 length: 14 residues. Germline lookup yields CDR1 SGHRS and CDR2 YFSETQ. V lost 0 bases to trimming and J lost 7 bases, with 10 bases between them.

This clone has a handful of counts. V is TRBV7-8 and J is TRBJ1-4; 7 nucleotides align to TRBD1. Germline V gene sequence: CDR1 SGHVS, CDR2 FQNEAQ. The CDR3 totals 13 residues. V was clipped by 7 bases and J by 8 bases; unmatched bases: 7. This CDR3 is CASTLSGGEKLFF. CDR3 sequence (DNA): TGTGCCAGCACCCTTTCAGGGGGAGAAAAACTGTTTTTT.

This rearrangement joins TRBV11-2 to TRBJ2-2; D call uncertain. This CDR3 has 14 residues. Germline CDR1 reads SGHAT; CDR2 reads FQNNGV. The V and J ends lost 3 bases and 4 bases respectively, with 9 bases between them. The CDR3 region has the DNA TGTGCCAGCAGCTTCTCTCCCAGCACCGGGGAGCTGTTTTTT. Residues: CASSFSPSTGELFF.